A single sample gave rise to the 8 T cell receptor beta chains below, sequenced in a study of shared clonotypes between healthy human individuals. The repertoire was sequenced with immunoSEQ multiplex PCR; TCRdb's copy has only in-frame clones and lacks some. There are 2 million to 2.5 million clones in the sample; approximately 94% occur only once, and roughly 0.13% lies in the top ten. Sequenced input: naive CD4+ T cells sorted from blood. Indicated subset: CD45RA+ positively selected. Receptors were obtained from a man between 18 and 35 years old in good health.

V and J are TRBV4-3 and TRBJ1-1; D is unclear. The CDR3 consists of 13 residues. V shed 0 bases and J shed 4 bases, with 6 bases lying between them. From germline, CDR1 is LGHNA and CDR2 YSLEER. The CDR3 DNA sequence: TGCGCCAGCAGCCAAGAACCCAGCACTGAAGCTTTCTTT. It codes for CASSQEPSTEAFF.

V is TRBV6-1 and J is TRBJ1-5, with D possibly matching TRBD1 (5 bases). The CDR3 extends over 19 amino acids. CDR1 and CDR2 (germline): MNHNS, SASEGT. The V end lost 4 bases, the J end lost 2 bases, and 24 bases lay between the germline ends. The CDR3 DNA follows: TGTGCCAGCAGTGCCGATCAGGGTGCCATAGGAATCGGCAATCAGCCCCAGCATTTT. This translates into CASSADQGAIGIGNQPQHF.

V usage is TRBV7-9 and J usage is TRBJ1-4, with a weak D call TRBD1 (5 bases). Trimming left V 1 base short and J 0 bases short, with 18 bases between. CDR3 size: 19 residues. Germline V CDR1 and CDR2: SEHNR, FQNEAQ (reference sequence). Here the CDR3 reads CASSLGQGGDVPTNEKLFF. The DNA of the CDR3 is TGTGCCAGCAGCTTAGGCCAGGGAGGCGACGTGCCAACTAATGAAAAACTGTTTTTT.

This clone was detected once. This chain uses TRBV28 with TRBJ1-1; D is perhaps TRBD1 (6 bases). Trimming removed 6 bases from V and 1 base from J, with 12 bases in between. The CDR3 is made up of 14 amino acids. Germline assignment: CDR1 MDHEN and CDR2 SYDVKM. CDR3: CASSTGWGNTEAFF. The CDR3 DNA reads as TGTGCCAGCAGCACAGGGTGGGGGAACACTGAAGCTTTCTTT.

The V gene is TRBV28, the J gene TRBJ1-5; D not resolved. The CDR3 length is 14 residues. Deletions cut 2 bases from V and 5 bases from J, with 10 bases between. The V gene's germline CDR1 is MDHEN and CDR2 SYDVKM. In nucleotides, the CDR3 is TGTGCCAGCAGTTTAGGGTCAGGAGATCAGCCCCAGCATTTT. Translation: CASSLGSGDQPQHF.

On this clone: At the DNA level, this CDR3 is encoded by other sequences in the same sample as well. The chain has TRBV4-1 and TRBJ1-5; TRBD1 might be the D (5 bases). CDR3 length equals 14 residues. V was shortened by 0 bases and J by 4 bases, with 7 bases between the two germline ends. From germline, CDR1 is MGHRA and CDR2 YSYEKL. The CDR3 reads CASSQDSGNQPQHF. CDR3 in DNA: TGCGCCAGCAGCCAAGATTCAGGGAATCAGCCCCAGCATTTT.

J is TRBJ2-1 and V is TRBV29-1; D might be TRBD2 (6 bases). The V end was cut by 0 bases, the J end by 3 bases, with 18 bases between. CDR1 is SQVTM, CDR2 ANQGSEA, per germline. This CDR3 region has 17 residues. The CDR3 loop reads CSVEELEVWGDYNEQFF. The CDR3, as DNA: TGCAGCGTTGAAGAACTTGAGGTATGGGGGGACTACAATGAGCAGTTCTTC.

Of note for this clone: The sample holds other DNA sequences that translate to the same CDR3. The chain combines TRBV30 with TRBJ2-3; D call uncertain. The CDR3 runs 13 residues. Trimming pared 0 bases from V and 0 bases from J, leaving 4 bases between. Germline loops: CDR1 GTSNPN, CDR2 SVGIG (reference sequence). In DNA, the CDR3 is TGTGCCTGGAGTGTACGAAGCACAGATACGCAGTATTTT. This gives the protein CAWSVRSTDTQYF.